The subject of this entry is one T cell receptor beta chain. This CDR3 fails to terminate in the conserved phenylalanine or tryptophan, so it likely reflects a read error. The CDR3 is 13 residues long. Taking roughly 20-34 mg of unsorted bulk tissue, the authors co-extracted RNA and DNA. This specimen comes from a study of tumor-infiltrating lymphocytes in primary liver carcinoma. From 500 ng of total RNA, TCR beta-specific cDNA was reverse-transcribed using a constant-region primer. Researchers made the TCR beta libraries by running three nested multiplex PCR rounds with slightly modified ARM-PCR. The first two PCR rounds used TRBV1-TRBV30 forward primers with a C-beta reverse primer, around 10 cycles each. TCRdb passed the multiplex PCR reads through MiXCR, listing each CDR3 protein once. Of 55,000 to 65,000 distinct CDR3 sequences listed, around 64% are singletons.

Sequences were obtained from liver tumor tissue from sampling region 2. Subset specified: tumor region T2, inferior pole. V is TRBV12-3 or TRBV12-4 and J is TRBJ2-5; TRBD1 aligns across 7 bases. The sequence was collected from a man between 35 and 55 years old with primary liver carcinoma and hepatitis B virus infection. The CDR3 protein is CASSLMQGETQYL. The DNA for the CDR3 is TGTGCCAGCAGTTTGATGCAGGGGGAGACTCAGTACCTC.